One and the same sample provided the 16 T cell receptor beta chains below, sequenced in a study of beta chain features in type 1 diabetes. Broader study findings: All four CD4+ subsets from Type 1 diabetes patients carried moderately but significantly shorter TCRB CDR3s.

Expressed TCRB transcripts were sequenced because the isolated RNA had all been reverse transcribed beforehand. TCRdb's table, derived via immunoSEQ multiplex PCR, lists solely in-frame clones and lacks some. The sample consists of about 160,000 clones, 8% to 9.5% of them appearing once. These TCRs' antigens remain unknown. The sequencing input was central memory CD4+ T cells from blood. The source of these receptors is a woman in her late teens or twenties with type 1 diabetes.

This clone turned up a few times. V and J are TRBV6-6 and TRBJ2-5; no definite D call. Germline CDR1 and CDR2: MNHNY and SVGAGI (reference sequence). V shed 6 bases and J shed 4 bases, with 12 bases lying between them. The CDR3 runs 13 residues. CDR3 coding DNA: TGTGCCAGCAGGTCTAGAGGTCCAGAGACCCAGTACTTC. It is translated as CASRSRGPETQYF.

This chain uses TRBV7-2 with TRBJ2-2; 7 bases fit TRBD2. Germline-derived CDR1 and CDR2 are SGHTA and FQGNSA. Germline trimming cut 4 bases from V and 7 bases from J; bases unmatched to any gene: 9. This CDR3 has 15 amino acids. The CDR3 sequence is CASSSGRGKGGELFF. Here the CDR3 DNA reads TGTGCCAGCAGCTCTGGGAGGGGAAAGGGCGGGGAGCTGTTTTTT.

This clone was found many times. This rearrangement joins TRBV7-2 to TRBJ2-1, with 10 positions matching TRBD1. This CDR3 spans 12 amino acids. The V gene end was trimmed by 3 bases and the J gene end by 12 bases; junction bases not matched to a gene: 2. The germline V gene has CDR1 SGHTA and CDR2 FQGNSA. The CDR3 DNA follows: TGTGCCAGCAGCTTCGACAGGGGGCCGCAGTTCTTC. Translating gives CASSFDRGPQFF.

This clone appeared a single time. The CDR3 reads CASSFVSGANVLTF. CDR3 nucleotides: TGTGCCAGCAGCTTCGTGTCTGGGGCCAACGTCCTGACTTTC. The chain is built from TRBV5-6 and TRBJ2-6; no clear D gene. The CDR3 is made up of 14 amino acids. The V end lost 2 bases, the J end lost 1 base, and 4 bases lay between the germline ends. CDR1 SGHDT and CDR2 YYEEEE come from the germline V gene. Full variable domain (remainder filled in from reference TRBV5-6 and TRBJ2-6): DAGVTQSPTHLIKTRGQQVTLRCSPKSGHDTVSWYQQALGQGPQFIFQYYEEEERQRGNFPDRFSGHQFPNYSSELNVNALLLGDSALYLCASSFVSGANVLTFGAGSRLTVL.

As to this clone: Other DNA sequences in this specimen translate into the identical CDR3. The chain uses TRBV4-1 and TRBJ2-7; 7 nucleotides match TRBD1. The CDR3 consists of 14 residues. The V and J ends lost 3 bases and 2 bases, in that order; junction bases with no gene match: 4. Germline V gene sequence: CDR1 MGHRA, CDR2 YSYEKL. In DNA form, the CDR3 reads TGCGCCAGCAGCCAGAACAGGGGTCCCTACGAGCAGTACTTC. Protein: CASSQNRGPYEQYF.

The chain joins TRBV2 to TRBJ2-7, with 7 nucleotides matching TRBD1. J gave up 2 bases and V 6 bases, and 4 bases lay outside the gene matches. Germline V gene lookup returns CDR1 SNHLY and CDR2 FYNNEI. CDR3 size: 13 residues. The CDR3, as DNA: TGTGCCAGCAGAGCCGGGACAGCCTACGAGCAGTACTTC. Encoded protein: CASRAGTAYEQYF.

The chain combines TRBV21-1 with TRBJ1-5; the table's TRBD1 call for D was not verified on the DNA. TRBV21-1 is designated a pseudogene. This CDR3 contains 18 residues. The CDR3 region has the DNA TGTGCCAGCAGCGAAAAGGCGGGACAGGGGTCCGGCAATCAGCCCCAGCATTTT. This gives the protein CASSEKAGQGSGNQPQHF.

V usage is TRBV28 and J usage is TRBJ2-7, with 9 bases identical to TRBD1. Losses at the gene ends were 5 bases for V and 2 bases for J; bases not matched to a gene: 10. CDR1 MDHEN and CDR2 SYDVKM come from the germline V gene. This CDR3 has 16 residues. The CDR3 region is CASSPSWGQGTYEQYF. The CDR3 DNA is TGTGCCAGCAGTCCATCCTGGGGACAGGGCACCTACGAGCAGTACTTC.

About this clone itself: This same CDR3 is encoded by further DNA sequences in the sample. This chain connects TRBV7-2 to TRBJ2-6; 7 nucleotides agree with TRBD1. There are 16 residues in the CDR3. Trimming took 3 bases from V and 0 from J; bases not matched to a gene: 2. Germline lookup yields CDR1 SGHTA and CDR2 FQGNSA. The CDR3 sequence is CASSLGQFSGANVLTF. DNA of the CDR3: TGTGCCAGCAGCTTGGGACAGTTCTCTGGGGCCAACGTCCTGACTTTC.

This chain connects TRBV6-1 to TRBJ1-5; 8 bases map to TRBD1. The ends lost 6 bases at V and 3 bases at J; junction bases unmatched: 4. Germline CDR1 and CDR2: MNHNS and SASEGT. This CDR3 is 14 amino acids long. The CDR3 DNA reads TGTGCCAGCAGCCTGGGACAGGTCAATCAGCCCCAGCATTTT. It translates to CASSLGQVNQPQHF.

The chain is built from TRBV29-1 and TRBJ1-4, with 8 bases lining up with TRBD1. The junction had 8 bases not matched to a gene; V was cut back by 5 bases and J by 6 bases. Germline-derived CDR1 and CDR2 are SQVTM and ANQGSEA. The length of the CDR3 is 14 residues. In DNA, the CDR3 is TGCAGCGTTCACACCGACAGGGGATATGAAAAACTGTTTTTT. Protein product: CSVHTDRGYEKLFF. Combining the CDR3 with reference TRBV29-1 and TRBJ1-4 gives the whole variable domain SAVISQKPSRDICQRGTSLTIQCQVDSQVTMMFWYRQQPGQSLTLIATANQGSEATYESGFVIDKFPISRPNLTFSTLTVSNMSPEDSSIYLCSVHTDRGYEKLFFGSGTQLSVL.

The genes are TRBV5-1 and TRBJ1-1, with D unresolved. V shed 0 bases and J shed 6 bases, with 15 bases lying between them. The V gene's germline CDR1 is SGHRS and CDR2 YFSETQ. The CDR3 is 15 amino acids. Here the CDR3 DNA reads TGCGCCAGCAGCTTGGCCCCGGGTCCAGACGCTGAAGCTTTCTTT. Protein sequence: CASSLAPGPDAEAFF.

This chain uses TRBV5-4 with TRBJ2-1; a weak D match, TRBD2 (6 bases). This CDR3 region has 15 residues. Germline V gene lookup returns CDR1 SGHNT and CDR2 YYREEE (reference sequence). The V and J ends lost 2 bases and 8 bases respectively, with 17 bases between them. The CDR3 here is CASSFTGVLRDEQFF. The CDR3 nucleotides are TGTGCCAGCAGCTTCACGGGAGTACTACGAGATGAGCAGTTCTTC.

V gene TRBV18 combines with J gene TRBJ2-5, with D perhaps TRBD1 (6 bases). The V end was cut by 6 bases, the J end by 5 bases, with 13 bases between. CDR3 length: 13 residues. Germline CDR1 is KGHSH and CDR2 is LQKENI. The CDR3 reads CASSRDTGETQYF. The CDR3, as DNA: TGTGCCAGCTCCCGGGACACGGGGGAGACCCAGTACTTC.

This clone was seen more than once but under ten times. The V gene is TRBV19, the J gene TRBJ1-5, with D uncertain. CDR1 is LNHDA and CDR2 is SQIVND in the germline V gene (reference sequence). Trimming took 6 bases from V and 3 from J, leaving 9 bases between them. This CDR3 contains 13 residues. CDR3 residues: CASRTGDNQPQHF. The CDR3 region has the DNA TGTGCCAGTAGAACGGGAGACAATCAGCCCCAGCATTTT.

This clone has only a few counts. CDR3 loop: CASSLQGEHGYTF. CDR3 DNA: TGTGCCAGCAGTTTACAGGGGGAGCATGGCTACACCTTC. V and J are TRBV27 and TRBJ1-2, with 7 bases identical to TRBD1. This CDR3 contains 13 residues. J gave up 6 bases and V 2 bases, and 3 bases lay outside the gene matches. Germline V gene data show CDR1 as MNHEY and CDR2 as SMNVEV (reference sequence).